A single count supports the clone carrying this T cell receptor (beta chain). Its antigen is unknown. The sample is drawn from a study of post-analysis software for immune sequencing data. Study information: Patients had relapsing-remitting, secondary progressive or progressive-relapsing multiple sclerosis; some lacked subtype. Whole-study results and caveats: Patients with multiple sclerosis recorded significantly lower normalized Chao1 diversity than controls, the study found. Four to six TRBV segments (TRBV5-6, TRBV5-1 and TRBV20-1 among them) occurred more frequently in patients than in controls. Co-batched samples clustered tightly together by F measure.

Prepared TCR beta cDNA libraries contained unique molecular identifiers. Roughly 450,000 cDNA molecules came from 1 to 10 million T cells. TCRdb ran MiXCR on the PCR reads and lists one entry per CDR3 protein. Found here are roughly 570,000 distinct CDR3 sequences, around a third of them singletons; the top ten hold about 5.6%. The germline gives CDR1 MGHDK, CDR2 SYGVNS. The CDR3 is 13 amino acids. V was cut by 3 bases and J by 5 bases, with 10 bases left in between. Sequencing was done on a sample of blood. The V gene is TRBV25-1, the J gene TRBJ2-5, with D hard to call. This TCR derives from a girl aged 2-17 years with multiple sclerosis. The CDR3 sequence is CASSDRLRETQYF. The CDR3 DNA is TGTGCCAGCAGTGATAGGCTGAGGGAGACCCAGTACTTC.